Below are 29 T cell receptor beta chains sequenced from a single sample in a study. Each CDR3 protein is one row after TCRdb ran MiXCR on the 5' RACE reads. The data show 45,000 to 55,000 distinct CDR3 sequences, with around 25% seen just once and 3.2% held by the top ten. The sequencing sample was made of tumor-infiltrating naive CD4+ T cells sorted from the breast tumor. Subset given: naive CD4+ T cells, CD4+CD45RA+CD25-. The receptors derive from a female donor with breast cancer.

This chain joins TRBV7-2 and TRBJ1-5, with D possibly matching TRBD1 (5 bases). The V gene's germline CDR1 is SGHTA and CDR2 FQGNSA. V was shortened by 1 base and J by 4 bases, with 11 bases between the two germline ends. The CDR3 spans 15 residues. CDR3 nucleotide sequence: TGTGCCAGCAGCTTAGATGGGGCCCTAAATCAGCCCCAGCATTTT. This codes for CASSLDGALNQPQHF.

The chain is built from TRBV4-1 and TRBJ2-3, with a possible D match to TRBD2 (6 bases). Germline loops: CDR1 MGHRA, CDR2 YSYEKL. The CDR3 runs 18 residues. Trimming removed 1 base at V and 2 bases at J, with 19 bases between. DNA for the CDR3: TGCGCCAGCAGCCAAGTGGCAGGGAGGCACCACGACACAGATACGCAGTATTTT. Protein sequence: CASSQVAGRHHDTDTQYF.

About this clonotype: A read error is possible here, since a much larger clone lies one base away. The CDR3 nucleotides are TGCAGTGCTTTACGTGACGGTTTATGGGGCGAGCAGTACTTC. This codes for CSALRDGLWGEQYF. The chain links TRBV20-1 to TRBJ2-7; D gene uncertain. The V end lost 5 bases, the J end lost 6 bases, and 20 bases lay between the germline ends. The CDR3 covers 14 residues. CDR1 is DFQATT, CDR2 SNEGSKA, per germline (reference sequence).

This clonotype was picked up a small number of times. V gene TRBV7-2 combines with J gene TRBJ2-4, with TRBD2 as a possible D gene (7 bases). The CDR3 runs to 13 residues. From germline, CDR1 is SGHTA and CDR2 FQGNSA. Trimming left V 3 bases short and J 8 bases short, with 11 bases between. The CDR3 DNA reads TGTGCCAGCAGCTTTAAGGGGGGGCACATTCAGTACTTC. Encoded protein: CASSFKGGHIQYF.

CDR3 DNA: TGCAGTGCCTACGGGAGGATTTACAATGAGCAGTTCTTC. Protein sequence: CSAYGRIYNEQFF. This chain uses TRBV20-1 with TRBJ2-1; TRBD2 matches 7 bases. CDR3 length: 13 residues. The trim removed 6 bases at V and 4 bases at J, leaving 6 bases unmatched. CDR1 is DFQATT and CDR2 is SNEGSKA in the germline V gene (reference sequence).

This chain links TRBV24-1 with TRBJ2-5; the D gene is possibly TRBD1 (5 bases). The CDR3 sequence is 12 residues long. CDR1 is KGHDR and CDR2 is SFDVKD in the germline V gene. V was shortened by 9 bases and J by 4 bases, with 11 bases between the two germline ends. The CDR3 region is CATGAGGETQYF. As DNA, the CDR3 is TGTGCCACCGGGGCAGGTGGAGAGACCCAGTACTTC.

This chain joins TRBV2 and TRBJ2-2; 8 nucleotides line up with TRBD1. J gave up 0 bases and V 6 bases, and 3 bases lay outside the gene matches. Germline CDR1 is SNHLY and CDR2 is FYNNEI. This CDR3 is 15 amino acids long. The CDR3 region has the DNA TGTGCCAGCAGGGGACAGGCCGCGAACACCGGGGAGCTGTTTTTT. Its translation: CASRGQAANTGELFF.

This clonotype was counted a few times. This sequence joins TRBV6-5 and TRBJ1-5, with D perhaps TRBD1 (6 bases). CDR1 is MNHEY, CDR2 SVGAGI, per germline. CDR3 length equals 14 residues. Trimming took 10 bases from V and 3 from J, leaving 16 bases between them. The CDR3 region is CATNPGQSNQPQHF. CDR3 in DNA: TGTGCCACCAACCCCGGACAGTCCAATCAGCCCCAGCATTTT.

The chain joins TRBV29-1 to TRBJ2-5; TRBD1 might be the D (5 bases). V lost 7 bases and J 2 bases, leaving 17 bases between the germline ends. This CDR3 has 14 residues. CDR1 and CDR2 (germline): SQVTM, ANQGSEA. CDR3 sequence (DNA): TGCAGCGCCCCACCCCAGGGAAGACAAGAGACCCAGTACTTC. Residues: CSAPPQGRQETQYF.

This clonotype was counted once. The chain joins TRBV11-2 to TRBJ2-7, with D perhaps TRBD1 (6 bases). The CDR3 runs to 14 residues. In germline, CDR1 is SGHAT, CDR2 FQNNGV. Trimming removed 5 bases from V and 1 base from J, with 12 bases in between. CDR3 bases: TGTGCCAGCAGCCTCCCAGGGGCATCCTACGAGCAGTACTTC. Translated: CASSLPGASYEQYF.

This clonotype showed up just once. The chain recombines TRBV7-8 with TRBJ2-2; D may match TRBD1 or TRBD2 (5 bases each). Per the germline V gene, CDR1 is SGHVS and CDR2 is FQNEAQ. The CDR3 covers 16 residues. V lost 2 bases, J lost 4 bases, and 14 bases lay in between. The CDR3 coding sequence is TGTGCCAGCAGCTTAAGAGGGGATTTGGGCACCGGGGAGCTGTTTTTT. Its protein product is CASSLRGDLGTGELFF.

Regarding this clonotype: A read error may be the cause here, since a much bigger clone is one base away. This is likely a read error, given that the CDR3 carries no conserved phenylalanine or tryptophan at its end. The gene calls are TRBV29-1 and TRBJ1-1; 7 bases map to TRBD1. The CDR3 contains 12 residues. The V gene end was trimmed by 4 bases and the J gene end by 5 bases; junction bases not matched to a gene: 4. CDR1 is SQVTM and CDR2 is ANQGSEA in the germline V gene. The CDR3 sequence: CSVVQGQTEAFC. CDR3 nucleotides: TGCAGCGTTGTACAGGGGCAAACTGAAGCTTTCTGT.

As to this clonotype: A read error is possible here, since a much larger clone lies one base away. In nucleotides, the CDR3 is TGTGCCAGCAGCATCGGACAAGTAAGCTTGTACAATGAGCAGTTCTTC. This gives the protein CASSIGQVSLYNEQFF. The rearrangement joins TRBV7-2 to TRBJ2-1; possibly TRBD1 for D (5 bases). CDR3 length equals 16 residues. In germline, CDR1 is SGHTA, CDR2 FQGNSA. Trimming removed 5 bases from V and 4 bases from J, with 18 bases in between.

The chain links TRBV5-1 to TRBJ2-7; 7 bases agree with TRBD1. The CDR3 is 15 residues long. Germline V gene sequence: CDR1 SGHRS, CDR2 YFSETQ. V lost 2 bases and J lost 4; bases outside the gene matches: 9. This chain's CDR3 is CASSLRDSPGYEQYF. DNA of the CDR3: TGCGCCAGCAGCTTAAGGGACAGCCCAGGGTACGAGCAGTACTTC.

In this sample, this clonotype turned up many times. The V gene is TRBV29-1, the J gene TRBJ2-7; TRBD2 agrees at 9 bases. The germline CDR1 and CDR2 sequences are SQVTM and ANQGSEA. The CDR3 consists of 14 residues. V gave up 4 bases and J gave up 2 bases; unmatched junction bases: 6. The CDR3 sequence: CSVVPSGTAYEQYF. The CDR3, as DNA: TGCAGCGTTGTACCTAGCGGGACTGCCTACGAGCAGTACTTC.

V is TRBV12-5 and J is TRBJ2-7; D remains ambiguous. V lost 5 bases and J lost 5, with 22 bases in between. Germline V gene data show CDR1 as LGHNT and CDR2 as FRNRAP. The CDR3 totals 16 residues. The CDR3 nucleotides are TGTGCTAGTGGTCCTCGTCAGGCGCCGTTCCCCCACGAGCAGTACTTC. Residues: CASGPRQAPFPHEQYF.

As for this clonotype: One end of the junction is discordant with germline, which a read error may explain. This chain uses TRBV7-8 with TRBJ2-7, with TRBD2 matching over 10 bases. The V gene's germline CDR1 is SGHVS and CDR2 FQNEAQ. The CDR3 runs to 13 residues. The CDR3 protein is CVSSRTSGYEQYF. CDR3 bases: TGTGTCAGCAGCCGGACTAGCGGATACGAGCAGTACTTC.

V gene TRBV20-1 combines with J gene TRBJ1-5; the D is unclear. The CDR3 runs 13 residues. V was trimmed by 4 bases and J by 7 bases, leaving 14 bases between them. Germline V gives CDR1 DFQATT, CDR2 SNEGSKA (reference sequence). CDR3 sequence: CSANVGERQPQHF. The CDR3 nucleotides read TGCAGTGCTAACGTCGGGGAAAGGCAGCCCCAGCATTTT.

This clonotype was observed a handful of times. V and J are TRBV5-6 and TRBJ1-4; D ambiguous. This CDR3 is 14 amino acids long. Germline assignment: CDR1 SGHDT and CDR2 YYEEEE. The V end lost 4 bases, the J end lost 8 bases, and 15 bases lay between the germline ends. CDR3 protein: CASSKPPTTEKLFF. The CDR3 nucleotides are TGTGCCAGCAGCAAACCGCCCACAACGGAAAAACTGTTTTTT.

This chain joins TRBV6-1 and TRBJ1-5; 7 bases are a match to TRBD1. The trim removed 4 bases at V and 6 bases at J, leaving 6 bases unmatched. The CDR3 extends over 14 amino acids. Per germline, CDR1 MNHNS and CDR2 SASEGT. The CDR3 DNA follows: TGTGCCAGCAGTGCGAAGGGGGCCGGTCAGCCCCAGCATTTT. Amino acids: CASSAKGAGQPQHF.

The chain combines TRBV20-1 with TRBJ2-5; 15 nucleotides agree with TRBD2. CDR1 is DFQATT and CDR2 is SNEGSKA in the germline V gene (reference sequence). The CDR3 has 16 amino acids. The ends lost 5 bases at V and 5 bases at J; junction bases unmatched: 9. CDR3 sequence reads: CSAVPGLAGGRETQYF. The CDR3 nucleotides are TGCAGTGCTGTACCGGGACTAGCGGGGGGAAGGGAGACCCAGTACTTC.

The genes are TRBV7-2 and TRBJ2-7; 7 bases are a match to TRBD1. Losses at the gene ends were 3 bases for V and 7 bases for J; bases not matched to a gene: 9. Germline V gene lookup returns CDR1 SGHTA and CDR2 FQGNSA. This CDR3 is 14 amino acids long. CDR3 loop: CASSFAAGGREQYF. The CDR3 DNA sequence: TGTGCCAGCAGCTTTGCCGCAGGGGGAAGGGAGCAGTACTTC.

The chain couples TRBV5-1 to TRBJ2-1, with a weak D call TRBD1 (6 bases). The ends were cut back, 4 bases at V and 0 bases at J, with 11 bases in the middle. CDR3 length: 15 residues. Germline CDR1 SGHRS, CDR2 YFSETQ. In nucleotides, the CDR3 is TGCGCCAGCAGCACAAGACAGGACTCCTACAATGAGCAGTTCTTC. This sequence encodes CASSTRQDSYNEQFF. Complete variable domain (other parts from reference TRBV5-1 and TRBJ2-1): KAGVTQTPRYLIKTRGQQVTLSCSPISGHRSVSWYQQTPGQGLQFLFEYFSETQRNKGNFPGRFSGRQFSNSRSEMNVSTLELGDSALYLCASSTRQDSYNEQFFGPGTRLTVL.

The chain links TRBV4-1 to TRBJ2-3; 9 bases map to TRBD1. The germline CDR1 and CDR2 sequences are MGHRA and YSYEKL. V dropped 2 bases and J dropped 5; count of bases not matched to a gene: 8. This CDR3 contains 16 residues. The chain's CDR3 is CASSQSIGQGKDTQYF. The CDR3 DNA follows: TGCGCCAGCAGCCAATCTATAGGACAGGGGAAAGATACGCAGTATTTT.

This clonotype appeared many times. The CDR3 sequence: CSARPGQGSGAFF. The CDR3 bases are TGCAGTGCTAGGCCGGGACAGGGCTCAGGAGCTTTCTTT. The chain links TRBV20-1 to TRBJ1-1; 9 bases are shared with TRBD1. Germline CDR1 reads DFQATT; CDR2 reads SNEGSKA (reference sequence). Unmatched junction bases numbered 9, after V lost 3 bases and J lost 10 bases. The CDR3 covers 13 residues.

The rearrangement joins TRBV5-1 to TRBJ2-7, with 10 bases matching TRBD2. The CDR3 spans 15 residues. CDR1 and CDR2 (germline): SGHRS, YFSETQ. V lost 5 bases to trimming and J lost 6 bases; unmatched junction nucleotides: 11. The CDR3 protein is CASSPLKREGSEQYF. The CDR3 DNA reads TGCGCCAGCAGTCCTCTGAAGCGGGAGGGGTCCGAGCAGTACTTC.

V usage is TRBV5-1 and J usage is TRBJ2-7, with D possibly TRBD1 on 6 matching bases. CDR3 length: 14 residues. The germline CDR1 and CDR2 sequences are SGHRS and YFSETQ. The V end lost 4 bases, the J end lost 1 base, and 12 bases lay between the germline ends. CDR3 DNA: TGCGCCAGCAGCCCTTCAGGGACATCCTACGAGCAGTACTTC. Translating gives CASSPSGTSYEQYF.

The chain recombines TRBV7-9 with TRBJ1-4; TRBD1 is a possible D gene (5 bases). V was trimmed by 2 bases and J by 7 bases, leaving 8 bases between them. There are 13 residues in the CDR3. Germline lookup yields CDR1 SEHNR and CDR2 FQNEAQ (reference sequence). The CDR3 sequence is CASSLQGSEKLFF. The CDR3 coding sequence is TGTGCCAGCAGCTTACAGGGTTCTGAAAAACTGTTTTTT.

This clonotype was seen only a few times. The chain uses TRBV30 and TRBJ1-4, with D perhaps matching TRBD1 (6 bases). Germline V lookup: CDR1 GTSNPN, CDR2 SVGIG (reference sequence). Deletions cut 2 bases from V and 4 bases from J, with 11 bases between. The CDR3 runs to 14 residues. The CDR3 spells CAWSFTGSNEKLFF. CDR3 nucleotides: TGTGCCTGGAGTTTCACAGGGAGTAATGAAAAACTGTTTTTT.